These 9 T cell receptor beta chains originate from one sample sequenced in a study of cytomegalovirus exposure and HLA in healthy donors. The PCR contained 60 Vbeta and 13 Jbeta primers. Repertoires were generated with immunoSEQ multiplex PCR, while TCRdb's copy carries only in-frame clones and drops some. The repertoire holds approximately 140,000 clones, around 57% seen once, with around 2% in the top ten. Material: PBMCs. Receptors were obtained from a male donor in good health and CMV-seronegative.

The DNA of the CDR3 is TGCGCCAGCAGCAAGACACTAGCGGGGGAGGAGACCCAGTACTTC. Translating it yields CASSKTLAGEETQYF. J is TRBJ2-5 and V is TRBV5-1, with 11 bases that match TRBD2. CDR3 length: 15 residues. Germline assignment: CDR1 SGHRS and CDR2 YFSETQ. The J segment lost 5 bases and the V segment lost 4 bases, leaving 7 bases of the junction unmatched. Full variable domain (missing parts from reference TRBV5-1 and TRBJ2-5): KAGVTQTPRYLIKTRGQQVTLSCSPISGHRSVSWYQQTPGQGLQFLFEYFSETQRNKGNFPGRFSGRQFSNSRSEMNVSTLELGDSALYLCASSKTLAGEETQYFGPGTRLLVL.

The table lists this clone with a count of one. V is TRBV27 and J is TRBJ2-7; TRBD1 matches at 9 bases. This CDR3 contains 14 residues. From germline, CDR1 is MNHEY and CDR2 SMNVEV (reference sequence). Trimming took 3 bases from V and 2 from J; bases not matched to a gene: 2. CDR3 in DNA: TGTGCCAGCAGTTTCGGGACAGGGACCTACGAGCAGTACTTC. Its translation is CASSFGTGTYEQYF.

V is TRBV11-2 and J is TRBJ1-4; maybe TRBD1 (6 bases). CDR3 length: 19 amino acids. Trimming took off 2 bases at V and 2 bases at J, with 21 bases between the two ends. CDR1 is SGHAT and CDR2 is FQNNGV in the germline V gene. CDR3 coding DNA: TGTGCCAGCAGCTTAAGGGGGGGGTGGGGGCTTCAGACTAATGAAAAACTGTTTTTT. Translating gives CASSLRGGWGLQTNEKLFF.

This chain's CDR3 is CASSGDRGGQPQHF. CDR3 bases: TGTGCCAGCAGTGGGGACAGGGGAGGTCAGCCCCAGCATTTT. The chain recombines TRBV6-1 with TRBJ1-5; 10 nucleotides agree with TRBD1. V lost 4 bases and J lost 6; bases outside the gene matches: 3. CDR1 is MNHNS, CDR2 SASEGT, per germline. This CDR3 spans 14 amino acids.

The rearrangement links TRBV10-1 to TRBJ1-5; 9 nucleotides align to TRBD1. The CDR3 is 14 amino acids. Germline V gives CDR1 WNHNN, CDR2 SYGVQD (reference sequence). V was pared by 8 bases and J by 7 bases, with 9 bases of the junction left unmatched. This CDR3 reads CASSPTGGGQPQHF. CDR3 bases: TGCGCCAGCTCTCCGACAGGGGGTGGGCAGCCCCAGCATTTT.

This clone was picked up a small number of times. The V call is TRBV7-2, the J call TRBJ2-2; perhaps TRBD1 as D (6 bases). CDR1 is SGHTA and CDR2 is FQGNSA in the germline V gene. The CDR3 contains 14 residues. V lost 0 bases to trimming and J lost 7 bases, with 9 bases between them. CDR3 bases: TGTGCCAGCAGCTTAGCGGGGGCGCACGGGGAGCTGTTTTTT. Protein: CASSLAGAHGELFF.

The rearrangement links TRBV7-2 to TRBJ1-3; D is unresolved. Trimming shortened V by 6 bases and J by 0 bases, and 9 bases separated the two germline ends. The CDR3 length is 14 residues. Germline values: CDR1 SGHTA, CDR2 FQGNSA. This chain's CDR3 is CASRAEFSGNTIYF. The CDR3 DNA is TGTGCCAGCAGAGCCGAATTCTCTGGAAACACCATATATTTT.

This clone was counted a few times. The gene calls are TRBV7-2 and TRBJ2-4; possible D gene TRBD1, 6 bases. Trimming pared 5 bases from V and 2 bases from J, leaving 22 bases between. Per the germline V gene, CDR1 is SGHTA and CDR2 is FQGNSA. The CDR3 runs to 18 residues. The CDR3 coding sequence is TGTGCCAGCAGCCCCAGGTCAGGCCAACAGGGACCCAAAAACATTCAGTACTTC. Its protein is CASSPRSGQQGPKNIQYF.

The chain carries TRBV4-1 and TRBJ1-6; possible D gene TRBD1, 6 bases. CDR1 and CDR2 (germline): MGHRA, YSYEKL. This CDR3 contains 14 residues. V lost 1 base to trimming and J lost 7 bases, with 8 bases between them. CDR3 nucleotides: TGCGCCAGCAGCCAAGCAGGGGTGAATTCACCCCTCCACTTT. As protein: CASSQAGVNSPLHF.